This T cell receptor (beta chain) was identified during a study of identical twins. One entry per CDR3 protein, called by TCRdb with MiXCR from the 5' RACE reads. The table has 400,000 or so distinct CDR3 sequences, about 9% seen once; the top ten hold about 9.1%. Findings and caveats of the study: Out-of-frame beta chain sequences displayed weaker excess sharing between twins. There was an excess of low generation probability in the out-of-frame alpha sequences that twins shared.

Ten or more counts support this clonotype. Its target is not known. The CDR3 length is 15 residues. The trim removed 8 bases at V and 0 bases at J, leaving 6 bases unmatched. Germline V gives CDR1 LGHNT, CDR2 FRNRAP. V is TRBV12-5 and J is TRBJ2-1; 8 nucleotides line up with TRBD2. Sequenced sample: naive T cells sorted from blood. The source is a woman aged 45-59 years in good health. The CDR3 sequence is CASSREGSSYNEQFF. As DNA, the CDR3 is TGTGCTAGTAGCCGGGAGGGAAGCTCCTACAATGAGCAGTTCTTC.